This T cell receptor (beta chain) was sequenced in a study of blood T cell repertoires in COVID-19 (dated by TCRdb to the early 2020s). About the full investigation: Samples from collaborators originated in the United States, Italy and Spain and spanned both the acute and convalescent phases of COVID-19. The prospective study material was composed of cDNA or gDNA derived from T cells, B-cell-depleted T cells, or PBMCs. Deeply sampled blood TCRbeta repertoires from subjects exposed to, actively infected with, or recovered from COVID-19 were included in the dataset. The repertoires were made available in a free public database intended to serve as a resource for research on the immune response to SARS-CoV-2. Samples were obtained from the ongoing ImmuneRACE study (first 160 participants) and from roughly 1,300 subjects provided by 6 global collaborators. A de-identified subject ID, COVID-19 status, age in years and sex were almost always included in the sample metadata. Where available, HLA class I and class II types were taken from metadata supplied by the sample provider and were not determined by assay-based typing. Broader findings and caveats from the paper: How much clinical and demographic metadata was included differed by source and by participant, and the metadata was provided uncurated.

With regard to this clone: The antigen this receptor binds is unknown. No quality values exist for individual bases; no much larger clone is one base distant.

TCRbeta CDR3 regions were amplified from genomic DNA using the immunoSEQ Assay, a bias-controlled multiplex PCR. As for the original processing: Nucleated cell counts per sample were estimated from amplification of reference gene primers within the assay. To quantify the absolute abundance of each unique TCRbeta CDR3 rearrangement, sequence reads were collapsed and filtered. For each sample, productive Simpson clonality was calculated as the square root of Simpson's diversity index over productive rearrangements. Not all clones reach the TCRdb copy of this immuneACCESS table, which keeps in-frame sequences only. Checked studies attribute under half of the gap to unresolved V genes and leave the rest unexplained. That table furnishes V, J and clone size, whereas the DNA furnished D and trimming. Across this sample there are under 300,000 clones, with about 79% seen only once. The biggest ten clones account for around 2.5% of the sample.

V lost 6 bases and J lost 6 bases; the stretch between them is 18 bases long. The germline V gene (reference sequence) provides CDR1 LGHDT and CDR2 YNNKEL. Reading from cysteine to phenylalanine, the CDR3 counts 15 amino acids. This entry keeps only the CDR3 DNA: 45 bases, framed from base 1. Another Seattle source contributed samples from volunteer blood donors who had recovered from COVID-19. Whole blood was collected in K2EDTA tubes by collaborating institutions according to the institutions' own protocols. For TCRbeta analysis, collaborator samples were shipped as frozen whole blood, as isolated PBMCs, or as DNA extracted from either sample type.

The sequencing input was peripheral blood. The chain employs TRBV3-1 (or the pseudogene TRBV3-2) and TRBJ1-3; a tentative D call is TRBD1 (5 bases match). The receptor's source is a man in his forties who had recovered from COVID-19. The DNA sequence follows: TGTGCCAGCAGTCGAAGGCAGGGAAAAGAAAACACCATATATTTT. This yields the protein CASSRRQGKENTIYF.